This TCR beta chain was profiled in a study of blood T cell repertoires in COVID-19. The repertoire was sequenced with immunoSEQ multiplex PCR; TCRdb's copy has only in-frame clones and lacks some. The sample has about 63,000 clones, about 91% seen once. The CDR3 length is 14 residues. V was pared by 2 bases and J by 6 bases, with 12 bases between. Looked up from germline, CDR1 is SGHTA and CDR2 is FQGTGA. This chain joins TRBV7-3 and TRBJ2-3; D might be TRBD2 (7 bases). This receptor was taken from a middle-aged man with active COVID-19. The sequencing sample was made of peripheral blood. CDR3 protein: CASSLSGGPDTQYF. DNA of the CDR3: TGTGCCAGCAGCTTATCCGGGGGGCCGGATACGCAGTATTTT.